This is a list of T cell receptor beta chains from one sample in a study of blood T cell repertoires in COVID-19. Here immunoSEQ multiplex PCR was the method, and the copy in TCRdb shows in-frame clones only, minus some. The sample consists of under 250,000 clones, 65% to 90% of them appearing once. The specimen was peripheral blood. The source of these receptors is a man aged 45 to 65 with active or convalescent COVID-19. Each CDR3 is given with its conserved first and last residue. A D gene is named only where the DNA matches it firmly. Not every row has a clone size; where given, it reads once, few, many or a size class.

>12|NA|TRBV29-1|TRBD1|TRBJ2-3
TGCAGTTTTTACAGGGGGACGGATACGCAGTATTTT
CSFYRGTDTQYF
>16|NA|TRBV19|TRBD1|TRBJ2-6
TGTGCCAGTAGTACCGGGACAGGGTCTGGGGCCAACGTCCTGACTTTC
CASSTGTGSGANVLTF
>14|NA|TRBV28|TRBD1|TRBJ1-1
TGTGCCAGCAGTTTATGGGACAGGGGTCGGGGGGCTTTCTTT
CASSLWDRGRGAFF
>13|NA|TRBV29-1|NA|TRBJ2-1
TGCAGCGTTGAAAAGCTTTCCTACAATGAGCAGTTCTTC
CSVEKLSYNEQFF
>14|NA|TRBV11-3|TRBD2|TRBJ2-1
TGTGCCAGCAGCCCTCACGGGGGGGTCAATGAGCAGTTCTTC
CASSPHGGVNEQFF
>15|NA|TRBV6-2/TRBV6-3|TRBD2|TRBJ2-1
TGTGCCAGCAGTTACGGAATAGCGGGAAGCCATGAGCAGTTCTTC
CASSYGIAGSHEQFF
>15|NA|TRBV2|NA|TRBJ2-1
TGTGCCAGTGACTCCGAAACGGTGGGAGACAATGAGCAGTTCTTC
CASDSETVGDNEQFF
>13|NA|TRBV28|NA|TRBJ1-1
TGTGCCAGCAGTTTCGTGGGGGGAACTGAAGCTTTCTTT
CASSFVGGTEAFF
>15|NA|TRBV5-6|NA|TRBJ2-1
TGTGCCAGCAGCTTATACACCGGGACTCCCAATGAGCAGTTCTTC
CASSLYTGTPNEQFF
>17|NA|TRBV3-1/TRBV3-2|NA|TRBJ1-2
TGTGCCAGCAGCCAAGATTTGTGGACAGACCATAACTATGGCTACACCTTC
CASSQDLWTDHNYGYTF
>14|NA|TRBV7-9|NA|TRBJ2-4
TGTGCCAGCAGCCCTTTATCGTCAGATGGCATTCAGTACTTC
CASSPLSSDGIQYF
>14|NA|TRBV11-2|NA|TRBJ2-7
TGTGCCAGCAGCACCCCTCCGAGCTCCTACGAGCAGTACTTC
CASSTPPSSYEQYF
>14|once|TRBV2|TRBD2|TRBJ2-5
TGTGCCAGCAGTGACGACAGCGGGGGCGGGACCCAGTACTTC
CASSDDSGGGTQYF
>15|many|TRBV11-2|NA|TRBJ1-1
TGTGCCAGCAGCCCTTTAACCGGCAGGGCTATTGAAGCTTTCTTT
CASSPLTGRAIEAFF
>14|NA|TRBV5-4|TRBD2|TRBJ2-3
TGTGCCAGCAGCTCGCTAGCGGGTGCAGATACGCAGTATTTT
CASSSLAGADTQYF
>13|few|TRBV4-1|NA|TRBJ1-2
TGCGCCAGCAGCACTACAGGGAACTATGGCTACACCTTC
CASSTTGNYGYTF
>13|few|TRBV7-2|NA|TRBJ1-2
TGTGCCAGCAGCTTATCAGGGCCCTATGGCTACACCTTC
CASSLSGPYGYTF
>14|NA|TRBV6-4|NA|TRBJ2-1
TGTGCCAGCAGTGTCGACCCCCAGCGGAATGAGCAGTTCTTC
CASSVDPQRNEQFF
>19|NA|TRBV9|NA|TRBJ2-3
TGTGCCAGCAGCGTAGTTTGCAGGGTAGGGCTGTGGGCCACAGATACGCAGTATTTT
CASSVVCRVGLWATDTQYF
>14|NA|TRBV5-4|NA|TRBJ1-4
TGTGCCAGCAGCGCGGGACCGAGTAATGAAAAACTGTTTTTT
CASSAGPSNEKLFF
>14|NA|TRBV9|NA|TRBJ2-7
TGTGCCAGCAGCGGGGACAAACCTTACGACAAGCAGTACTTC
CASSGDKPYDKQYF
>15|NA|TRBV4-3|NA|TRBJ1-3
TGCGCCAGCAGCCAAGTTTGGGAGTCTGGAAACACCATATATTTT
CASSQVWESGNTIYF
>15|NA|TRBV5-1|TRBD1|TRBJ1-4
TGCGCCAGCAGCCCCGACAGGGGGAGTAATGAAAAACTGTTTTTT
CASSPDRGSNEKLFF
>18|NA|TRBV24-1|TRBD1|TRBJ2-1
TGTGCCACCAGTGATTTGCCCTCCGGGACAGGGGACGGGGATGAGCAGTTCTTC
CATSDLPSGTGDGDEQFF
>15|NA|TRBV9|NA|TRBJ2-5
TGTGCCAGCAGCCCCCCCCGGGGAACTGGGGAGACCCAGTACTTC
CASSPPRGTGETQYF
>14|NA|TRBV5-4|TRBD2|TRBJ2-5
TGTGCCAGCAGGTCGGGACTAGCGGAAGAGACCCAGTACTTC
CASRSGLAEETQYF
>15|NA|TRBV5-5|TRBD2|TRBJ2-3
TGTGCCAGCACCCCTAGCGGGGACGGAACAGATACGCAGTATTTT
CASTPSGDGTDTQYF
>13|few|TRBV28|TRBD1|TRBJ1-2
TGTGCCAGCAGGGTCGGGACAGACTATGGCTACACCTTC
CASRVGTDYGYTF
>14|NA|TRBV7-9|NA|TRBJ2-2
TGTGCCAGCAGCCCTCGTCCCTTCACCGGGGAGCTGTTTTTT
CASSPRPFTGELFF
>13|NA|TRBV24-1|NA|TRBJ1-2
TGTGCCACCAGTGGCCCTTTCAACTCTGGCTACACCTTC
CATSGPFNSGYTF
>15|NA|TRBV5-1|TRBD1|TRBJ1-1
TGCGCCAGCAGCTTGGCTGGACAGGGTAGAGGGGAAGCTTTCTTT
CASSLAGQGRGEAFF
>13|many|TRBV6-5|NA|TRBJ2-7
TGTGCCAGCAGTTACGCCAGATCCTACGAGCAGTACTTC
CASSYARSYEQYF
>13|NA|TRBV9|NA|TRBJ1-5
TGTGCCAGCAGCGAAGGGGCCGGAGGGTCCCAGCATTTT
CASSEGAGGSQHF
>16|NA|TRBV2|TRBD1|TRBJ1-6
TGTGCCAGCAGTGAGGCCCCGGGACAGCCTAATTCACCCCTCCACTTT
CASSEAPGQPNSPLHF
>14|NA|TRBV3-1/TRBV3-2|NA|TRBJ1-4
TGTGCCAGCAGCCAAATAAGGGGGTCTGAAAAACTGTTTTTT
CASSQIRGSEKLFF
>17|NA|TRBV3-1/TRBV3-2|TRBD2|TRBJ2-1
TGTGCCAGCAGCCCCTCCTTTCCGGGGGGGCCGGACAATGAGCAGTTCTTC
CASSPSFPGGPDNEQFF
>14|NA|TRBV28|TRBD2|TRBJ2-7
TGTGCCAGCAGCCTCGGGGGGGATAGGTACGAGCAGTACTTC
CASSLGGDRYEQYF
>13|NA|TRBV5-5|NA|TRBJ2-5
TGTGCCAGCAGCTTGGCCCTTTTCGAGACCCAGTACTTC
CASSLALFETQYF
>16|NA|TRBV7-9|TRBD1|TRBJ1-1
TGTGCCAGCAGCCCGCGGACAGGGGGCAGTGGCACTGAAGCTTTCTTT
CASSPRTGGSGTEAFF
>15|NA|TRBV9|TRBD2|TRBJ2-3
TGTGCCAGCAGCGTAGATAGCGGGGGGCCAGATACGCAGTATTTT
CASSVDSGGPDTQYF
>13|NA|TRBV12-3/TRBV12-4|NA|TRBJ1-2
TGTGCCAGCAGTTTTCAATCAGGGAATGGCTACACCTTC
CASSFQSGNGYTF
>15|NA|TRBV4-3|NA|TRBJ2-7
TGCGCCAGCTCCCATACAGCAGGGAACTCCTACGAGCAGTACTTC
CASSHTAGNSYEQYF
>18|once|TRBV5-3|NA|TRBJ1-5
TGTGCCAGAAGCTGGGACTCTGGGCTCCCCTGGGCGGATCAGCCCCAGCATTTT
CARSWDSGLPWADQPQHF
>16|NA|TRBV6-6|TRBD1|TRBJ2-7
TGTGCCAGCAGTTTGGGAATGACAGGGGCGCTGTACGAGCAGTACTTC
CASSLGMTGALYEQYF
>12|once|TRBV5-8|NA|TRBJ1-2
TGTGCCAGCAGCTGGACTAGCTATGGCTACACCTTC
CASSWTSYGYTF
>15|NA|TRBV18|NA|TRBJ2-1
TGTGCCAGCTCACCGCTGGGGGAGGCATACAATGAGCAGTTCTTC
CASSPLGEAYNEQFF
>18|NA|TRBV2|NA|TRBJ1-1
TGTGCCAGCAGGAGGGGACTCCTGGACGGGACCATGAACACTGAAGCTTTCTTT
CASRRGLLDGTMNTEAFF
>13|NA|TRBV2|TRBD1|TRBJ2-5
TGTGCCAGCAGTGAGACAGGGGATGAGACCCAGTACTTC
CASSETGDETQYF